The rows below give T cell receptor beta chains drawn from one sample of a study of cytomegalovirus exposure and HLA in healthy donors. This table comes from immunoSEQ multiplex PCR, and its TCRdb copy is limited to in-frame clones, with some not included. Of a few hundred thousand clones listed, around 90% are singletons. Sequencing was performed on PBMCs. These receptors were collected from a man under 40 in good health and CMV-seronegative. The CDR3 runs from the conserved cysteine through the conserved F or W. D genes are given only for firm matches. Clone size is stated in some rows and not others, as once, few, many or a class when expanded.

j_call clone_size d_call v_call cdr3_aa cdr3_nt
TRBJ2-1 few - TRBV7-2 CASLLGGHNEQFF TGTGCCAGCCTACTAGGGGGACACAATGAGCAGTTCTTC
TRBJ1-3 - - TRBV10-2 CASSELESGNTIYF TGCGCCAGCAGTGAGTTGGAGTCTGGAAACACCATATATTTT
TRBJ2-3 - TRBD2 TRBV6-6 CASRDTGGVTDTQYF TGTGCCAGCAGAGACACGGGGGGTGTGACAGATACGCAGTATTTT
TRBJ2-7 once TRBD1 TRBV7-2 CASSPAEQGKYF TGTGCCAGCAGCCCAGCTGAACAGGGGAAGTACTTC
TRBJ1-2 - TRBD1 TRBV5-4 CASSSRTGGYGYTF TGTGCCAGCAGCTCGAGGACAGGGGGTTATGGCTACACCTTC
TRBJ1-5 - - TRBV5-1 CASSLGGFRQPQHF TGCGCCAGCAGCTTGGGAGGGTTCCGGCAGCCCCAGCATTTT
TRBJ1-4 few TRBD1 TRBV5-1 CASSAGTGATNEKLFF TGCGCCAGCAGCGCCGGGACAGGGGCAACTAATGAAAAACTGTTTTTT
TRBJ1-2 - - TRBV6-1 CASSERTADPSGYTF TGTGCCAGCAGTGAACGTACAGCGGACCCTTCTGGCTACACCTTC
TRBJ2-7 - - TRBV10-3 CAISDPPNHYEQYF TGTGCCATCAGTGACCCTCCTAACCACTACGAGCAGTACTTC
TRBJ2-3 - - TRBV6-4 CASSPGSSTDTQYF TGTGCCAGCAGCCCAGGCTCTAGCACAGATACGCAGTATTTT
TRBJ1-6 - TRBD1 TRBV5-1 CASSSRQGLNSPLHF TGCGCCAGCAGCTCCCGACAGGGGTTGAATTCACCCCTCCACTTT
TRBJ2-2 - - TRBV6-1 CASARGESGELFF TGTGCCAGTGCCAGGGGGGAGTCCGGGGAGCTGTTTTTT
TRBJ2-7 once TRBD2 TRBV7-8 CASSLGGSSGAGTRYEQYF TGTGCCAGCAGCTTAGGTGGTAGTAGCGGGGCAGGGACTCGCTACGAGCAGTACTTC
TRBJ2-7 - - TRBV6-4 CASSALFGSYEQYF TGTGCCAGCAGTGCCTTGTTCGGCTCCTACGAGCAGTACTTC
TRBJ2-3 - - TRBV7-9 CASSLGQGSWRTDTQYF TGTGCCAGCAGCTTAGGGCAGGGATCGTGGCGCACAGATACGCAGTATTTT
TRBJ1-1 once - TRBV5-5 CASSFRGGNTEAFF TGTGCCAGCAGCTTCCGGGGAGGGAACACTGAAGCTTTCTTT
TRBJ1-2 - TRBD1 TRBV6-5 CASSYSKGAYGYTF TGTGCCAGCAGTTACTCGAAGGGGGCCTATGGCTACACCTTC
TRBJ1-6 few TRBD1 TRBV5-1 CASSLGQSNSPLHF TGCGCCAGCAGCCTGGGACAGAGTAATTCACCCCTCCACTTT
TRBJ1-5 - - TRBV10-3 CAISTGMSNQPQHF TGTGCCATCAGTACCGGGATGAGCAATCAGCCCCAGCATTTT
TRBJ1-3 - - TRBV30 CAWSVGGQLYF TGTGCCTGGAGTGTCGGAGGACAGCTATATTTT
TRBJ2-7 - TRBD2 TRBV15 CATSRVAGGPYEQYF TGTGCCACCAGCAGAGTAGCGGGGGGACCCTACGAGCAGTACTTC
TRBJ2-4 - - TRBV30 CAWSVRGIQYF TGTGCCTGGAGTGTCCGGGGCATTCAGTACTTC
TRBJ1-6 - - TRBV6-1 CASSQGAGNSPLHF TGTGCCAGCAGTCAAGGAGCCGGGAATTCACCCCTCCACTTT
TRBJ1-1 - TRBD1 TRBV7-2 CASSNRGFNTEAFF TGTGCCAGCAGCAACAGGGGTTTCAACACTGAAGCTTTCTTT
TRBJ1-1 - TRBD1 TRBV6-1 CASRNPGGRTEAFF TGTGCCAGCAGAAACCCAGGGGGCAGAACTGAAGCTTTCTTT
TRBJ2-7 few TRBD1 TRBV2 CASIRQGAHEQYF TGTGCCAGCATAAGACAGGGGGCCCACGAGCAGTACTTC
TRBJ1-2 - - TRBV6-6 CASSYSMRADPDGYTF TGTGCCAGCAGTTACTCGATGAGGGCAGACCCGGATGGCTACACCTTC
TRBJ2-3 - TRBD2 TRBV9 CASSALGGSDTQYF TGTGCCAGCAGCGCCCTGGGGGGGTCAGATACGCAGTATTTT
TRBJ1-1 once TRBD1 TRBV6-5 CASSLNRGTNTEAFF TGTGCCAGCAGCCTTAACAGGGGGACGAACACTGAAGCTTTCTTT
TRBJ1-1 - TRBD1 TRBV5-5 CASSLTGGGTEAFF TGTGCCAGCAGCTTGACAGGGGGCGGCACTGAAGCTTTCTTT
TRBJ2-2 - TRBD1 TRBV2 CASRWDRGNTGELFF TGTGCCAGCAGGTGGGACAGAGGGAACACCGGGGAGCTGTTTTTT
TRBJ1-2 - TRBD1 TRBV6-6 CASSFDDRVGYGYTF TGTGCCAGCAGTTTTGACGACAGGGTCGGTTATGGCTACACCTTC
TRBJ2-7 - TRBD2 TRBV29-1 CSVQGLAGGPYEQYF TGCAGCGTCCAGGGGCTAGCGGGGGGACCCTACGAGCAGTACTTC
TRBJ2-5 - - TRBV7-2 CASSPRRTYRRPQQETQYF TGTGCCAGCAGCCCCCGACGCACCTACAGAAGGCCCCAACAAGAGACCCAGTACTTC
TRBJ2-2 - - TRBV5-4 CVGGGDTGELFF TGTGTTGGGGGCGGAGACACCGGGGAGCTGTTTTTT
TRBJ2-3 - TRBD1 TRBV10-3 CAIREGDRGTDTQYF TGTGCCATCAGGGAGGGGGACAGGGGTACAGATACGCAGTATTTT
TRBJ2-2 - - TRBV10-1 CASSGGRVPGELFF TGCGCCAGCAGTGGGGGCAGGGTACCCGGGGAGCTGTTTTTT
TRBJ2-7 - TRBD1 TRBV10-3 CAISDRTGGRSYEQYF TGTGCCATCAGTGATAGGACAGGGGGCAGGTCCTACGAGCAGTACTTC
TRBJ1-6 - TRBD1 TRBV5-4 CASSLDPGQGAYNSPLHF TGTGCCAGCAGCTTGGATCCGGGACAGGGGGCCTATAATTCACCCCTCCACTTT
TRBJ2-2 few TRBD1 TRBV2 CASSVDRGQTGELFF TGTGCCAGCAGTGTGGACAGGGGGCAAACCGGGGAGCTGTTTTTT
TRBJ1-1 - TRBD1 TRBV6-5 CASSSGQGMNTEAFF TGTGCCAGCAGTTCCGGACAGGGCATGAACACTGAAGCTTTCTTT
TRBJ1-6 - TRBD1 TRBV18 CASSPSQGDSPLHF TGTGCCAGCTCACCCTCGCAGGGGGATTCACCCCTCCACTTT
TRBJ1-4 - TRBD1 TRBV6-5 CASSYGTGIGEKLFF TGTGCCAGCAGTTACGGGACAGGGATCGGTGAAAAACTGTTTTTT
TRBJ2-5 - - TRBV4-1 CASSQEYFPPGNSEETQYF TGCGCCAGCAGCCAAGAGTATTTCCCCCCGGGGAACTCAGAAGAGACCCAGTACTTC
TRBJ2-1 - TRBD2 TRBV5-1 CASSILAGGLVEQFF TGCGCCAGCAGCATCCTAGCGGGGGGGCTCGTTGAGCAGTTCTTC
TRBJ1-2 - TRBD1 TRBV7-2 CASSRQGIYGYTF TGTGCCAGCAGTCGACAGGGGATCTATGGCTACACCTTC
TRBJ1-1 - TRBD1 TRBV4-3 CASSRYRGLGTEAFF TGCGCCAGCAGCCGCTACAGGGGGCTGGGCACTGAAGCTTTCTTT
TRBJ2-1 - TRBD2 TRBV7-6 CASSLFKAGVPAHRGYNEQFF TGTGCCAGCAGCTTATTCAAAGCGGGGGTCCCGGCACACCGTGGTTACAATGAGCAGTTCTTC
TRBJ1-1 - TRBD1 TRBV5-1 CASSPLDRGKTEAFF TGCGCCAGCAGCCCCCTGGACAGGGGTAAAACTGAAGCTTTCTTT
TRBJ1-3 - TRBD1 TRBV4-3 CASSLGTAGNTIYF TGCGCCAGCAGCCTCGGGACAGCTGGAAACACCATATATTTT
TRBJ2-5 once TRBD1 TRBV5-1 CASRDRVGETQYF TGCGCCAGCCGGGACAGGGTTGGAGAGACCCAGTACTTC
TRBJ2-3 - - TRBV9 CASSVQGSTDTQYF TGTGCCAGCAGCGTGCAGGGGAGCACAGATACGCAGTATTTT
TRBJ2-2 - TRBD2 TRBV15 CATKTAGGKNTGELFF TGTGCCACGAAAACAGCGGGGGGAAAGAACACCGGGGAGCTGTTTTTT
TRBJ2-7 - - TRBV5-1 CASSSGEPRQYEQYF TGCGCCAGCAGCTCAGGGGAGCCGAGACAATACGAGCAGTACTTC
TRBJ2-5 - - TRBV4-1 CASSRRETQYF TGCGCCAGCAGCCGGAGGGAGACCCAGTACTTC
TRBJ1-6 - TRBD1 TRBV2 CASSGQGNNSPLHF TGTGCCAGCAGTGGACAGGGAAATAATTCACCCCTCCACTTT
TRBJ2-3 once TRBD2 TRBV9 CASRASGGDSDTQYF TGTGCCAGCAGAGCTAGCGGGGGGGACTCAGATACGCAGTATTTT
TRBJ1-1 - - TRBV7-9 CASSLVGGRNTEAFF TGTGCCAGCAGCTTAGTCGGGGGGCGGAACACTGAAGCTTTCTTT
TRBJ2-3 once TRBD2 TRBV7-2 CASSFSGGAVVADTQYF TGTGCCAGCAGCTTTAGCGGGGGGGCAGTTGTCGCAGATACGCAGTATTTT